The clone carrying this TCR beta chain has only a few counts. Its matching antigen is unknown. One entry per CDR3 protein, called by TCRdb with MiXCR from the 5' RACE reads. The profile shows around 100,000 distinct CDR3 sequences, 11% of them singletons. The sample belongs to a study of T-cell memory formation after mild COVID-19. Study-wide background: TCR clusters mostly belonged to single donors. Notes on the study in general: The authors did not confirm SARS-CoV-2 specificity of second-wave clones peaking day 37. Memory sampled before infection contained some responding clones, suggesting cross-reactive memory joined. Among contracting clones, CD4+ were mainly CM/EM and CD8+ enriched in EMRA.

Trimming cost V 6 bases and J 8 bases, with 13 bases left between them. The germline gives CDR1 SEHNR, CDR2 FQNEAQ (reference sequence). The CDR3 sequence is 12 residues long. This TCR derives from a man younger than 35 who had mild COVID-19 (a few samples of this study predate the infection). Cell type and time point are not known. V gene TRBV7-9 combines with J gene TRBJ1-1; D uncertain. Input material: PBMCs or a T cell subset sorted from them (not recorded which). CDR3 loop: CASSPREVEAFF. The CDR3, as DNA: TGTGCCAGCAGTCCCCGCGAGGTGGAAGCTTTCTTT.